Following are 32 T cell receptor beta chains from one sample sequenced in a study of T-cell memory formation after mild COVID-19. TCRdb ran MiXCR on the 5' RACE reads and lists one entry per CDR3 protein. The sample consists of about 49,000 distinct CDR3 sequences, approximately 6.6% of them appearing once. The sequenced sample was PBMCs or a T cell subset sorted from them (not recorded which). The receptors originated from a man in his late teens or twenties who had mild COVID-19 (a few samples of this study predate the infection). Cell type and time point are not known.

This clonotype was counted only a few times. V gene TRBV2 combines with J gene TRBJ1-6; a weak D match, TRBD1 (5 bases). Trimming shortened V by 5 bases and J by 7 bases, and 15 bases separated the two germline ends. The CDR3 is 15 amino acids. Germline V lookup: CDR1 SNHLY, CDR2 FYNNEI. This CDR3 reads CASSKSGAGNSPLHF. The CDR3 coding sequence is TGTGCCAGCAGTAAATCTGGGGCGGGAAATTCACCCCTCCACTTT.

This clonotype was counted ten times or more. J is TRBJ1-1 and V is TRBV10-2; D possibly corresponds to TRBD1 (5 bases). Germline values: CDR1 WSHSY, CDR2 SAAADI. The CDR3 length is 13 residues. Trimming left V 7 bases short and J 4 bases short, with 13 bases between. CDR3 nucleotide sequence: TGCGCCAGCACTGGGGGGAAGGGCACTGAAGCTTTCTTT. Translated: CASTGGKGTEAFF.

This clonotype came up many times. The CDR3: CASSLFSNQPQHF. CDR3 bases: TGTGCCAGCAGTTTGTTTAGCAATCAGCCCCAGCATTTT. The chain employs TRBV12-3 or TRBV12-4 and TRBJ1-5; D is unresolved. V shed 3 bases and J shed 0 bases, with 3 bases lying between them. The CDR3 is 13 amino acids.

The genes are TRBV12-3 or TRBV12-4 and TRBJ2-2, with D tentatively TRBD1 (6 bases). There are 15 residues in the CDR3. V gave up 2 bases and J gave up 2 bases, with 9 bases separating them. The CDR3: CASSLLGGNTGELFF. The CDR3 DNA reads TGTGCCAGCAGTTTACTAGGGGGTAACACCGGGGAGCTGTTTTTT.

The V gene is TRBV5-1, the J gene TRBJ2-1; no definite D call. Looked up from germline, CDR1 is SGHRS and CDR2 is YFSETQ. Trimming removed 2 bases at V and 7 bases at J, with 16 bases between. The CDR3 spans 15 residues. The CDR3 protein is CASSFDLRLQNEQFF. Written as DNA, the CDR3 is TGCGCCAGCAGCTTCGACTTGCGTCTACAGAATGAGCAGTTCTTC.

This clonotype was found a few times. The chain couples TRBV6-2 or TRBV6-3 to TRBJ2-5; possible D gene TRBD1, 6 bases. In germline, CDR1 is MNHEY, CDR2 SVGEGT. This CDR3 spans 13 amino acids. The CDR3 nucleotides read TGTGCTTCACATCGGGACACCCAAGAGACCCAGTACTTC. This gives the protein CASHRDTQETQYF.

This clonotype was detected ten times or more. The V and J genes are TRBV9 and TRBJ2-3; TRBD1 or TRBD2 may be the D gene (5 bases each). V was shortened by 0 bases and J by 6 bases, with 5 bases between the two germline ends. The CDR3 has 12 amino acids. Germline CDR1 reads SGDLS; CDR2 reads YYNGEE. The CDR3 coding sequence is TGTGCCAGCAGCGTAGGGGGGGATACGCAGTATTTT. It specifies CASSVGGDTQYF. Combining the CDR3 with reference TRBV9 and TRBJ2-3 gives the whole variable domain DSGVTQTPKHLITATGQRVTLRCSPRSGDLSVYWYQQSLDQGLQFLIQYYNGEERAKGNILERFSAQQFPDLHSELNLSSLELGDSALYFCASSVGGDTQYFGPGTRLTVL.

In this sample, this clonotype turned up a few times. V gene TRBV3-1 combines with J gene TRBJ2-7, with D perhaps matching TRBD2 (6 bases). Trimming cost V 4 bases and J 5 bases, with 15 bases left between them. This CDR3 comprises 14 residues. Germline V CDR1 and CDR2: LGHDT, YNNKEL (reference sequence). In nucleotides, the CDR3 is TGTGCCAGCAGCCTCTTGGGGGACTTCAACGAGCAGTACTTC. Residues: CASSLLGDFNEQYF.

This CDR3 reads CASSPQGVPYNEQFF. In nucleotides, the CDR3 is TGTGCCAGCAGTCCACAGGGAGTTCCCTACAATGAGCAGTTCTTC. The rearrangement uses TRBV12-3 or TRBV12-4 and TRBJ2-1, with D tentatively TRBD1 (6 bases). CDR3 length: 15 residues. Trimming cost V 5 bases and J 2 bases, with 13 bases left between them.

Ten or more counts support this clonotype. The CDR3 sequence: CASSLESGEETQYF. For the CDR3, the DNA is TGCGCCAGCAGCTTGGAGAGCGGGGAAGAGACCCAGTACTTC. The genes are TRBV5-1 and TRBJ2-5, with 7 bases fitting TRBD2. In germline, CDR1 is SGHRS, CDR2 YFSETQ. The trim removed 0 bases at V and 3 bases at J, leaving 2 bases unmatched. The CDR3 runs 14 residues.

V and J are TRBV6-1 and TRBJ1-5; D unresolved. Germline V gene sequence: CDR1 MNHNS, CDR2 SASEGT. The CDR3 length is 13 residues. V lost 6 bases and J 2 bases, leaving 8 bases between the germline ends. The CDR3 loop is CASREGGNQPQHF. The CDR3 nucleotides read TGTGCCAGCAGGGAGGGAGGCAATCAGCCCCAGCATTTT.

This clonotype was counted ten times or more. The V call is TRBV12-3 or TRBV12-4, the J call TRBJ2-1, with no clear D. The germline V and J ends were trimmed by 3 bases and 3 bases, with 9 bases remaining between them. The CDR3 is 14 amino acids. Here the CDR3 reads CASSFRLVYNEQFF. CDR3 nucleotides: TGTGCCAGCAGTTTCCGACTGGTCTACAATGAGCAGTTCTTC.

This clonotype occurred many times. The rearrangement joins TRBV30 to TRBJ2-3, with a weak D call TRBD2 (6 bases). The CDR3 sequence is 13 residues long. Germline loops: CDR1 GTSNPN, CDR2 SVGIG (reference sequence). Deletions cut 3 bases from V and 5 bases from J, with 12 bases between. The CDR3 region is CAWRAGSLDTQYF. The CDR3 nucleotides read TGTGCCTGGAGGGCGGGGTCTCTAGATACGCAGTATTTT.

This clonotype has just a few counts. This sequence joins TRBV6-5 and TRBJ1-1, with a tentative D call TRBD1 (5 bases). Germline V gene data show CDR1 as MNHEY and CDR2 as SVGAGI. Between the trimmed V and J ends, which lost 2 bases and 5 bases, there was a span of 12 bases. The CDR3 consists of 14 residues. CDR3 sequence reads: CASSYTAGRTEAFF. In DNA form, the CDR3 reads TGTGCCAGCAGTTACACTGCAGGGAGAACTGAAGCTTTCTTT.

This clonotype was seen at least ten times. The chain employs TRBV6-5 and TRBJ1-4; TRBD1 is a possible D gene (5 bases). V was shortened by 2 bases and J by 13 bases, with 17 bases between the two germline ends. The germline V gene has CDR1 MNHEY and CDR2 SVGAGI. This CDR3 has 14 residues. In DNA form, the CDR3 reads TGTGCCAGCAGTTACGCGGGACCGGGAAGGGGACTGTTTTTT. It translates to CASSYAGPGRGLFF.

This clonotype was seen at least ten times. This chain links TRBV7-9 with TRBJ2-3; TRBD2 agrees at 9 bases. CDR1 and CDR2 (germline): SEHNR, FQNEAQ (reference sequence). The length of the CDR3 is 17 residues. The junction had 8 bases not matched to a gene; V was cut back by 2 bases and J by 2 bases. CDR3 in amino acids: CASSLPRASGDTDTQYF. The DNA for the CDR3 is TGTGCCAGCAGCTTACCCCGGGCTAGCGGGGACACAGATACGCAGTATTTT.

This clonotype was seen only a few times. The chain joins TRBV4-3 to TRBJ2-2, with 7 bases fitting TRBD1. V gave up 1 base and J gave up 3 bases; unmatched junction bases: 8. Germline-derived CDR1 and CDR2 are LGHNA and YSLEER. The CDR3 loop spans 17 amino acids. CDR3 nucleotide sequence: TGCGCCAGCAGCCAAGTTCGGGCAGGGGGTGACACCGGGGAGCTGTTTTTT. Amino acids: CASSQVRAGGDTGELFF.

The rearrangement uses TRBV18 and TRBJ1-6; 7 positions agree with TRBD1. The CDR3 extends over 13 amino acids. V lost 8 bases and J lost 8; bases outside the gene matches: 6. Per the germline V gene, CDR1 is KGHSH and CDR2 is LQKENI. The CDR3, as DNA: TGTGCCAGCGGGGAAGGGGGCGATTCACCCCTCCACTTT. Translation gives CASGEGGDSPLHF. Full variable domain (remainder filled in from reference TRBV18 and TRBJ1-6): NAGVMQNPRHLVRRRGQEARLRCSPMKGHSHVYWYRQLPEEGLKFMVYLQKENIIDESGMPKERFSAEFPKEGPSILRIQQVVRGDSAAYFCASGEGGDSPLHFGNGTRLTVT.

The chain has TRBV3-1 and TRBJ2-3; D is perhaps TRBD2 (5 bases). The CDR3 covers 14 residues. Germline V gives CDR1 LGHDT, CDR2 YNNKEL (reference sequence). V lost 4 bases, J lost 7 bases, and 15 bases lay in between. Here the CDR3 DNA reads TGTGCCAGCAGCCGAACCCGGGCTAGCAATACGCAGTATTTT. Protein product: CASSRTRASNTQYF.

The chain is built from TRBV10-3 and TRBJ2-3; 12 positions match TRBD2. The CDR3 totals 14 residues. Looked up from germline, CDR1 is ENHRY and CDR2 is SYGVKD. Losses at the gene ends were 7 bases for V and 4 bases for J; bases not matched to a gene: 3. This CDR3 is CAITLAGGPDTQYF. DNA for the CDR3: TGTGCCATCACGCTAGCGGGGGGGCCAGATACGCAGTATTTT.

There are a few counts of this clonotype. The V call is TRBV12-3 or TRBV12-4, the J call TRBJ2-3; 14 nucleotides line up with TRBD2. This CDR3 has 18 residues. V shed 5 bases, J shed 4 bases, and the junction held 11 bases outside the gene matches. The CDR3: CASSPPRGLAGVADTQYF. CDR3 nucleotide sequence: TGTGCCAGCAGTCCTCCCCGGGGACTAGCGGGGGTGGCAGATACGCAGTATTTT.

Ten or more counts support this clonotype. The V call is TRBV6-6, the J call TRBJ2-1, with D tentatively TRBD1 (5 bases). The CDR3 runs to 15 residues. Trimming cost V 1 base and J 3 bases, with 10 bases left between them. The V gene's germline CDR1 is MNHNY and CDR2 SVGAGI (reference sequence). The CDR3 loop is CASSYYPGLYNEQFF. CDR3 nucleotide sequence: TGTGCCAGCAGTTACTATCCAGGGCTCTACAATGAGCAGTTCTTC.

The chain combines TRBV18 with TRBJ1-2, with 7 bases matching TRBD1. J lost 2 bases, V lost 1 base, and 4 bases had no gene match. The germline V gene has CDR1 KGHSH and CDR2 LQKENI. The CDR3 consists of 15 residues. CDR3: CASSPQGARNYGYTF. Here the CDR3 DNA reads TGTGCCAGCTCACCACAGGGGGCGAGGAACTATGGCTACACCTTC. Looking up the rest from reference TRBV18 and TRBJ1-2 gives the full variable domain: NAGVMQNPRHLVRRRGQEARLRCSPMKGHSHVYWYRQLPEEGLKFMVYLQKENIIDESGMPKERFSAEFPKEGPSILRIQQVVRGDSAAYFCASSPQGARNYGYTFGSGTRLTVV.

This clonotype was detected many times. The chain carries TRBV7-9 and TRBJ2-3, with D possibly matching TRBD2 (6 bases). The germline V and J ends were trimmed by 4 bases and 4 bases, with 12 bases remaining between them. Germline CDR1 reads SEHNR; CDR2 reads FQNEAQ (reference sequence). This CDR3 has 14 amino acids. The CDR3 nucleotides are TGTGCCAGCAGCTCCAGCGGGCCCGCAGATACGCAGTATTTT. Protein sequence: CASSSSGPADTQYF.

This clonotype was seen more than once but under ten times. V is TRBV20-1 and J is TRBJ1-5; possibly TRBD1 for D (6 bases). This CDR3 contains 13 residues. Trimming shortened V by 5 bases and J by 3 bases, and 11 bases separated the two germline ends. Germline assignment: CDR1 DFQATT and CDR2 SNEGSKA (reference sequence). The DNA of the CDR3 is TGCAGTGCTGGGGGGCGGTACAATCAGCCCCAGCATTTT. It translates to CSAGGRYNQPQHF.

This clonotype was recorded a few times. The chain joins TRBV20-1 to TRBJ2-6, with a tentative D call TRBD1 (5 bases). V was cut by 5 bases and J by 2 bases, with 16 bases left in between. Germline V gives CDR1 DFQATT, CDR2 SNEGSKA (reference sequence). The CDR3 spans 16 residues. The CDR3 DNA sequence: TGCAGTGCTCGACCCTCGCCAGGGACTGGGGCCAACGTCCTGACTTTC. Translation gives CSARPSPGTGANVLTF.

This clonotype was seen only a few times. The rearrangement links TRBV3-1 to TRBJ1-5; D is possibly TRBD1 (5 bases). CDR3 length: 17 amino acids. Germline V gene data show CDR1 as LGHDT and CDR2 as YNNKEL (reference sequence). Between the trimmed V and J ends, which lost 5 bases and 7 bases, there was a span of 24 bases. The CDR3 bases are TGTGCCAGCAGCAATTTATCCGGGACTCCTTTGGGGCAGCCCCAGCATTTT. Amino acids: CASSNLSGTPLGQPQHF.

This clonotype was counted a few times. The chain recombines TRBV25-1 with TRBJ2-2, with 11 nucleotides matching TRBD2. Germline V gene data show CDR1 as MGHDK and CDR2 as SYGVNS. The ends lost 4 bases at V and 5 bases at J; junction bases unmatched: 6. This CDR3 spans 16 amino acids. The CDR3 coding sequence is TGTGCCAGCAGTGGTCTAGCGGGGGGAGGGACCGGGGAGCTGTTTTTT. The encoded protein is CASSGLAGGGTGELFF.

The chain employs TRBV7-9 and TRBJ2-5, with D hard to call. CDR1 and CDR2 (germline): SEHNR, FQNEAQ (reference sequence). The V end lost 4 bases, the J end lost 0 bases, and 18 bases lay between the germline ends. CDR3 size: 17 residues. The CDR3 is CASSSLSGLFYQETQYF. The CDR3, as DNA: TGTGCCAGCAGCTCCTTAAGTGGGCTGTTTTACCAAGAGACCCAGTACTTC.

Comment on this clonotype: The CDR3 does not end in the conserved phenylalanine or tryptophan, so this is likely a read error. The rearrangement joins TRBV5-5 to TRBJ2-5; TRBD1 or TRBD2 may be the D gene (5 bases each). With 5 bases removed from V and 3 bases from J, the gap between germline ends came to 17 bases. CDR1 SGHKS and CDR2 YYEKEE come from the germline V gene (reference sequence). The CDR3 totals 15 residues. In DNA form, the CDR3 reads TGTGCCAGCAGTCATGACGGGACGGAGAAAGAGACCCAGTACCTC. This encodes CASSHDGTEKETQYL.

This chain links TRBV7-2 with TRBJ1-1; D is possibly TRBD1 (6 bases). In germline, CDR1 is SGHTA, CDR2 FQGNSA. The CDR3 is 15 amino acids. V lost 5 bases and J lost 11, with 24 bases in between. CDR3 sequence: CASSPLVALQGMAFF. CDR3 coding DNA: TGTGCCAGCAGCCCCCTAGTGGCATTACAGGGCATGGCTTTCTTT. The full variable domain, rest sourced from reference TRBV7-2 and TRBJ1-1, is GAGVSQSPSNKVTEKGKDVELRCDPISGHTALYWYRQSLGQGLEFLIYFQGNSAPDKSGLPSDRFSAERTGGSVSTLTIQRTQQEDSAVYLCASSPLVALQGMAFFGQGTRLTVV.

The chain recombines TRBV5-1 with TRBJ2-2, with 8 nucleotides matching TRBD2. Trimming cost V 6 bases and J 2 bases; bases outside gene matches: 6. The CDR3 totals 15 residues. Per the germline V gene, CDR1 is SGHRS and CDR2 is YFSETQ. CDR3 in DNA: TGCGCCAGCAACGGGGGGGACATAAACACCGGGGAGCTGTTTTTT. Translation: CASNGGDINTGELFF.